Sequencing of this TCR beta chain was carried out in a study of a mutant IDH1 vaccine in newly diagnosed glioma. The germline gives CDR1 SGHRS, CDR2 YFSETQ. The V and J ends lost 7 bases and 1 base respectively, with 17 bases between them. CDR3 size: 15 residues. With respect to this clone: Its antigen is unidentified.

The time point here: week 5, during vaccination. With topical imiquimod, each dose of the vaccine consisted of 300 ug of mutant IDH1 20-mer peptide. Measured with immunoSEQ multiplex PCR; TCRdb has only the in-frame clones, and not every one. This table has approximately 11,000 clones, more than 75% appearing once. The receptor was isolated from a woman aged 40 to 50 with glioma. Some clones in this sample may be carry-over from other donors' samples. The genes are TRBV5-1 and TRBJ1-1, with D maybe TRBD1 (6 bases). Sample: PBMCs, taken from a glioma patient whose treatment included an IDH1 peptide vaccine. The CDR3 loop is CASSSRGAGNTEAFF. The CDR3 DNA follows: TGCGCCAGCTCCTCCCGGGGGGCGGGGAACACTGAAGCTTTCTTT.